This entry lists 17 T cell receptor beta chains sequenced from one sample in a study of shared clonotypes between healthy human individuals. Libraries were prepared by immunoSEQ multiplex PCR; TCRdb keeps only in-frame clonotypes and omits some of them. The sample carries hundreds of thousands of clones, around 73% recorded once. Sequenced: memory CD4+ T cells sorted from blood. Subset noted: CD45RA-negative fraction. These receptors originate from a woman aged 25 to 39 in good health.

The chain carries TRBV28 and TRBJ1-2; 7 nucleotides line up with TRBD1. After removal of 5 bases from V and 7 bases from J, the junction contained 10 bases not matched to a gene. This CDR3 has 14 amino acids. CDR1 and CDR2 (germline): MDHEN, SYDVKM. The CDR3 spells CASSLGTDWIGYTF. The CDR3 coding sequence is TGTGCCAGCAGTCTAGGGACAGACTGGATTGGCTACACCTTC.

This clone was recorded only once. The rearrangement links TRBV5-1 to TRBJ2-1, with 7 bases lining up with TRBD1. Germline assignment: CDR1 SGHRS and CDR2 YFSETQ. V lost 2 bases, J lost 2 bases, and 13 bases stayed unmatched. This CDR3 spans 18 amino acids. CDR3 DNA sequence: TGCGCCAGCAGCTTTTGGCCAGGGGGATCCAGCCCCTACAATGAGCAGTTCTTC. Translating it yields CASSFWPGGSSPYNEQFF.

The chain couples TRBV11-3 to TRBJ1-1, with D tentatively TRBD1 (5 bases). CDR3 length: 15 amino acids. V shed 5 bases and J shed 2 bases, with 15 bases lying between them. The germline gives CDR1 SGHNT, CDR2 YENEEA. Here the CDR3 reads CASSLSTGFNTEAFF. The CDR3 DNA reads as TGTGCCAGCAGCCTCAGTACAGGATTTAACACTGAAGCTTTCTTT.

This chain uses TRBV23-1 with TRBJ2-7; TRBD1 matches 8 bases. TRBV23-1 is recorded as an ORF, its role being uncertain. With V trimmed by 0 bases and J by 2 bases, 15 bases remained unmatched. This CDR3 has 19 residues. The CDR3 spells CASSQSGQGIIKGPYEQYF. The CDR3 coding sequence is TGCGCCAGCAGTCAATCCGGACAGGGTATTATTAAAGGCCCCTACGAGCAGTACTTC.

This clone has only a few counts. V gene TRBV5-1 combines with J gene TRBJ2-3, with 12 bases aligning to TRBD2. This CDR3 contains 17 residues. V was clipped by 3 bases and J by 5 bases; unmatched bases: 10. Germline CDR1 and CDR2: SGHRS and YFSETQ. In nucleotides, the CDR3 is TGCGCCAGCAGCTCCAACCCTAGCGGGAGGGCCCAAGATACGCAGTATTTT. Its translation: CASSSNPSGRAQDTQYF. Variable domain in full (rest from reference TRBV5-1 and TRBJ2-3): KAGVTQTPRYLIKTRGQQVTLSCSPISGHRSVSWYQQTPGQGLQFLFEYFSETQRNKGNFPGRFSGRQFSNSRSEMNVSTLELGDSALYLCASSSNPSGRAQDTQYFGPGTRLTVL.

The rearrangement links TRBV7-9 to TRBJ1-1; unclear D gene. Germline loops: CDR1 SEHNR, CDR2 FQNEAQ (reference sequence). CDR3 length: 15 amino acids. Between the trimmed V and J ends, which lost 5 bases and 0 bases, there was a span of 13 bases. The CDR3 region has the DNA TGTGCCAGCAGCAAAAGTTTCCCGCTGAACACTGAAGCTTTCTTT. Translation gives CASSKSFPLNTEAFF.

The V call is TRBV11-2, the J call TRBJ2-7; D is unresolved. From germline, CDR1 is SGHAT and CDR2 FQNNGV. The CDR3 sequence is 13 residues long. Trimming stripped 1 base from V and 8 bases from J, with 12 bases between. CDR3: CASSLAELRKQYF. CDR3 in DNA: TGTGCCAGCAGCTTAGCCGAACTACGCAAGCAGTACTTC.

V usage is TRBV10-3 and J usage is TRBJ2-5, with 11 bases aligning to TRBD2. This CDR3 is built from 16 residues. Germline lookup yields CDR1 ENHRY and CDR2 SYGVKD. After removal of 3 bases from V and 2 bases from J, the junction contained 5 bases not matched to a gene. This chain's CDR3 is CAISEGLAGGQETQYF. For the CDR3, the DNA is TGTGCCATCAGTGAAGGACTAGCGGGCGGACAAGAGACCCAGTACTTC.

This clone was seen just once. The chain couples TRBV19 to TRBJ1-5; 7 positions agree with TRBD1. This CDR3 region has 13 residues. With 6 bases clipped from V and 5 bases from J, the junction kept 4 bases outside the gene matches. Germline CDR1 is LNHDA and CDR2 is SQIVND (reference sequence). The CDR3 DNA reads TGTGCCAGTAGCGACAGGGTACATCAGCCCCAGCATTTT. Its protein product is CASSDRVHQPQHF.

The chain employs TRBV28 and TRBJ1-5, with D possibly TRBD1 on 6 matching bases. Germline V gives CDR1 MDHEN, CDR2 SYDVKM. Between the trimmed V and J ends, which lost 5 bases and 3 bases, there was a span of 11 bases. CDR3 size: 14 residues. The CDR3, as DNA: TGTGCCAGCAGTGGCGGACAGTTCAATCAGCCCCAGCATTTT. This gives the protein CASSGGQFNQPQHF.

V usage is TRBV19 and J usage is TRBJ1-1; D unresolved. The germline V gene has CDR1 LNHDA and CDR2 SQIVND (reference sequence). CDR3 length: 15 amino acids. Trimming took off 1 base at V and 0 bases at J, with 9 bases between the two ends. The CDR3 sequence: CASSIGVVMNTEAFF. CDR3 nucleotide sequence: TGTGCCAGTAGTATAGGCGTCGTTATGAACACTGAAGCTTTCTTT.

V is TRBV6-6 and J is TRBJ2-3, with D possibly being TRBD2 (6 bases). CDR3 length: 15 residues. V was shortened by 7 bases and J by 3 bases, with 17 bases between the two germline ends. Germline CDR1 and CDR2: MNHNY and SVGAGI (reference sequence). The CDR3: CASTGNRLATDTQYF. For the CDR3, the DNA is TGTGCCAGCACGGGGAACCGTCTAGCGACAGATACGCAGTATTTT.

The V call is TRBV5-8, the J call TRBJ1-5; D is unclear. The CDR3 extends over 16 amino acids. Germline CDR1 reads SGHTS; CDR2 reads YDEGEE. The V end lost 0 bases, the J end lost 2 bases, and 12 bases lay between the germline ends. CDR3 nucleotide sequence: TGTGCCAGCAGCTTGGTCTGGGATCCTCGCAATCAGCCCCAGCATTTT. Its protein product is CASSLVWDPRNQPQHF.

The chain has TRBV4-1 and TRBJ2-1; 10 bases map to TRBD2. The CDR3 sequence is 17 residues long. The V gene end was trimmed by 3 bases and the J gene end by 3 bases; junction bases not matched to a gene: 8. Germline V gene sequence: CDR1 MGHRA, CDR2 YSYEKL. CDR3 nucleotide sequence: TGCGCCAGCAGCCAGATTTCGTCTAGCGGGGGCTACAATGAGCAGTTCTTC. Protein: CASSQISSSGGYNEQFF.

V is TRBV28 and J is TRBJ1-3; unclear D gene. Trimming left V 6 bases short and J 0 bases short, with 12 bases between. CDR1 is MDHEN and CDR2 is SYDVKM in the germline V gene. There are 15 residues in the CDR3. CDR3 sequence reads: CASSREANSGNTIYF. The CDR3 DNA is TGTGCCAGCAGCCGCGAAGCCAACTCTGGAAACACCATATATTTT.

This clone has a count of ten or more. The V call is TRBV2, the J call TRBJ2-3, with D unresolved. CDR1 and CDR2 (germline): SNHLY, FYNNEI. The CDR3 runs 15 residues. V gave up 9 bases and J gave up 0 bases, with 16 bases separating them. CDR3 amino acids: CASGPRRSSTDTQYF. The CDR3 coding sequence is TGTGCCAGTGGCCCGCGGAGATCTAGCACAGATACGCAGTATTTT.

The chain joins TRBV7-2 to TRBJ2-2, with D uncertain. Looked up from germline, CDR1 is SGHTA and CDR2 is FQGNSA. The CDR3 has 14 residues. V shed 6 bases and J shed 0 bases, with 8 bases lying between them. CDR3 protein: CASRDWSNTGELFF. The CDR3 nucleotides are TGTGCCAGCAGGGATTGGTCGAACACCGGGGAGCTGTTTTTT.